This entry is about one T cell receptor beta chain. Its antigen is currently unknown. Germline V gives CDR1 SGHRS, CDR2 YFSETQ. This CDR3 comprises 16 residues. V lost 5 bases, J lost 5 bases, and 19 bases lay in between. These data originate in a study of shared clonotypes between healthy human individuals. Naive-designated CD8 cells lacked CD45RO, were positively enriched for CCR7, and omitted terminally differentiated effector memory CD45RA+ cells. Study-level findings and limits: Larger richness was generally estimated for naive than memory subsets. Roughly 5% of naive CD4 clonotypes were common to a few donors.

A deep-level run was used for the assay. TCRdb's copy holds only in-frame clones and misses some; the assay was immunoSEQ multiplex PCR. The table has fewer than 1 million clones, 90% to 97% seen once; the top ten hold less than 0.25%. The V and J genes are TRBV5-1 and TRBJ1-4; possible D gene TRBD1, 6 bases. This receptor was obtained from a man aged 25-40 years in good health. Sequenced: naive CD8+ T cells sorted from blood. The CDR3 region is CASRVKPGQINEKLFF. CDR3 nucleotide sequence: TGCGCCAGCAGGGTCAAACCGGGACAAATAAATGAAAAACTGTTTTTT.